This note documents a single T cell receptor beta chain sequence. Its target is not known. The CDR3 length is 19 residues. Germline V lookup: CDR1 SNHLY, CDR2 FYNNEI. With 3 bases clipped from V and 2 bases from J, the junction kept 17 bases outside the gene matches. This record belongs to a study of cytomegalovirus exposure and HLA in healthy donors. The overall study: Early release data held 75 million to 100 million unique TCRs from HLA-typed donors.

Study results and caveats: Data from an earlier analysis indicated that most TCR beta V segments were productive either about 90% or about 30% of the time. In a later analysis, common viral pathogens appeared linked to several of the most significant clusters.

The PCR employed 60 Vbeta primers together with 13 Jbeta primers. The repertoire was sequenced with immunoSEQ multiplex PCR; TCRdb's copy has only in-frame clones and lacks some. The top ten hold 3.1% of the sample, which has about 140,000 clones, about 74% seen once. The sequencing input was PBMCs. The receptor's source is a male donor in good health and CMV-seronegative. V usage is TRBV2 and J usage is TRBJ2-7; 9 bases fit TRBD2. This chain's CDR3 is CASSDRLSSGSGGPYEQYF. CDR3 sequence (DNA): TGTGCCAGCAGTGACCGTTTGAGTAGCGGGAGTGGGGGCCCCTACGAGCAGTACTTC.